This TCR beta chain was identified in a study of chemoradiotherapy in HPV16-positive cancers. Study observations and caveats: Candidate HPV-specific clones and E7-related TCR motifs grew in tumor during treatment.

Sequencing was performed with immunoSEQ multiplex PCR; in TCRdb, only in-frame clones are kept and a portion is missing. The sample lists 5,500 to 6,000 clones, 84% seen once, with 9% to 9.5% in the top ten. The CDR3 is made up of 16 amino acids. Between the trimmed V and J ends, which lost 0 bases and 4 bases, there was a span of 13 bases. Germline lookup yields CDR1 LNHDA and CDR2 SQIVND (reference sequence). Concerning this clone: As yet, its antigen is unknown.

The receptor was isolated from a human donor with HPV-associated anogenital cancer. The sample in question was tumor tissue, obtained from a patient who underwent chemoradiotherapy. This sequence joins TRBV19 and TRBJ1-5, with D perhaps TRBD1 (6 bases). CDR3 DNA sequence: TGTGCCAGTAGTATAGATGGGGGGGCATTAAATCAGCCCCAGCATTTT. Translation: CASSIDGGALNQPQHF.